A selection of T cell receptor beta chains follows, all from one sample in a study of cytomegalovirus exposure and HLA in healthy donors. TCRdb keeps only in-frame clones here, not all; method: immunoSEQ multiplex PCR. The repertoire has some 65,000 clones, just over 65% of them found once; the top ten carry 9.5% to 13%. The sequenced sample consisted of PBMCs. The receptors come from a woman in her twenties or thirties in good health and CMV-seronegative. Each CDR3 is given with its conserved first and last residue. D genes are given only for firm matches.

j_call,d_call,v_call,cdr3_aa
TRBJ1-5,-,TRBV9,CASSDRGGNQPQHF
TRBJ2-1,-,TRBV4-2,CASSQDPQWANEQFF
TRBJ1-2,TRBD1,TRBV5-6,CASSPGWTGPRGYTF
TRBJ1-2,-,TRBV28,CASSSHSLRANGYTF
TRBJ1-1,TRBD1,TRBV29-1,CSVEARTGGTEAFF
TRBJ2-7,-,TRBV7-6,CASSEAASSYEQYF
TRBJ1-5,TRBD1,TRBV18,CASSSTGELQPQHF
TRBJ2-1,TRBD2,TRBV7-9,CASSQRTSVNNEQFF
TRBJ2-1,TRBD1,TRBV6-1,CASRKGQQGNEQFF
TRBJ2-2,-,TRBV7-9,CASSLRNTGELFF
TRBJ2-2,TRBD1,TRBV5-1,CASSLEDRVGGELFF
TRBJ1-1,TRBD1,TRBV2,CASSPEQGDTEAFF
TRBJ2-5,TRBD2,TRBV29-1,CSVLPAGGIETQYF
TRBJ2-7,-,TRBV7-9,CASSERPGGHEQYF
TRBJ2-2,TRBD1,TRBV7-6,CASSLGQGENTGELFF
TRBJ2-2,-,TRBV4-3,CASSSRTGELFF
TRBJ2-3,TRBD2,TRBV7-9,CASSSRLAGGPGTQYF
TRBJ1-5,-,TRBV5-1,CASSFGDNQPQHF
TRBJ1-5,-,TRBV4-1,CASSDLRAKGQPQHF
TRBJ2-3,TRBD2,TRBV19,CASSTEIAGGPDTQYF
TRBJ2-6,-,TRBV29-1,CSVVQGVGGRGSGANVLTF
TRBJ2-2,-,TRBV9,CASSVLGGADTGELFF
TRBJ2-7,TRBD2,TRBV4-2,CASSQPLAGGRINLYEQYF
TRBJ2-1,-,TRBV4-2,CASSQEEPPEQFF
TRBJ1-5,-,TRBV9,CASSVGQGNQPQHF
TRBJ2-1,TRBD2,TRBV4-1,CASSHRRDWGGESSYNEQFF
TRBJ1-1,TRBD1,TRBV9,CAGCGTGGIKDTEAFF
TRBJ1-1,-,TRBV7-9,CASSLSAGWGGTEAFF